Described below is a single T cell receptor beta chain sequence and its context. Its matching antigen is unknown. The sample belongs to a study of T-cell memory formation after mild COVID-19. Study conclusions and caveats: Among contracting clones, CD4+ were mainly CM/EM and CD8+ enriched in EMRA. Nothing confirmed that second-wave clones peaking on day 37 were specific for SARS-CoV-2. From day 15 to 85, contracting clones were balanced between CD4 and CD8, whereas later expanders leaned toward CD4+.

The CDR3 is 14 residues long. Looked up from germline, CDR1 is MNHNS and CDR2 is SASEGT. Losses at the gene ends were 3 bases for V and 2 bases for J; bases not matched to a gene: 3. Constant-segment primers were used for 5'RACE, and the resulting TCR alpha and TCR beta cDNA libraries carried sample barcodes and UMIs. MiXCR, run by TCRdb on the 5' RACE reads, gives a single entry per CDR3 protein. The data show about half a million distinct CDR3 sequences, around a sixth seen once. The sample comprised PBMCs or a T cell subset sorted from them (not recorded which). The source is an adult woman who had mild COVID-19 (a few samples of this study predate the infection). Cell type and time point are not known. The chain recombines TRBV6-1 with TRBJ1-2; 7 bases are shared with TRBD1. Written as DNA, the CDR3 is TGTGCCAGCAGTGACCCGGACAGGAACTATGGCTACACCTTC. Its translation is CASSDPDRNYGYTF.